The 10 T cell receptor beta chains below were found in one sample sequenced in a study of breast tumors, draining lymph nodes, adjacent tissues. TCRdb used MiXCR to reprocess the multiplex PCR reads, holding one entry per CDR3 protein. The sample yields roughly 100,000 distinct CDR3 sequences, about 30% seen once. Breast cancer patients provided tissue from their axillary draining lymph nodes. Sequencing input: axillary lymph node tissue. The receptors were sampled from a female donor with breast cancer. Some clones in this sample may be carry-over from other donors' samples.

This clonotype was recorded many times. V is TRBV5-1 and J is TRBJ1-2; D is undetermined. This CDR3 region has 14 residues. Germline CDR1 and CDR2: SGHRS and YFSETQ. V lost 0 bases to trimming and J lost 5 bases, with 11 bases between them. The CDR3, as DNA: TGCGCCAGCAGCTTGGAAGGAACGGAGTATGGCTACACCTTC. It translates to CASSLEGTEYGYTF.

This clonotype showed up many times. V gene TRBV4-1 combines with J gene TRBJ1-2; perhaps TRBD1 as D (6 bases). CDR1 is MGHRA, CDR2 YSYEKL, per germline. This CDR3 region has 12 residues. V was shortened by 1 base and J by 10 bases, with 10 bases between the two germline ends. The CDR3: CASSQVPGAYTF. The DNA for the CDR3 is TGCGCCAGCAGCCAAGTGCCAGGGGCCTACACCTTC.

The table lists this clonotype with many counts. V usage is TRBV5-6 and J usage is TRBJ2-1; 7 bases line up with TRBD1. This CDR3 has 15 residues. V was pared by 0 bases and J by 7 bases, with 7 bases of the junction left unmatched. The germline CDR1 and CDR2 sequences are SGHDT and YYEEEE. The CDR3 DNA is TGTGCCAGCAGCTTGGGACAGGGTATACGGAATGAGCAGTTCTTC. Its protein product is CASSLGQGIRNEQFF.

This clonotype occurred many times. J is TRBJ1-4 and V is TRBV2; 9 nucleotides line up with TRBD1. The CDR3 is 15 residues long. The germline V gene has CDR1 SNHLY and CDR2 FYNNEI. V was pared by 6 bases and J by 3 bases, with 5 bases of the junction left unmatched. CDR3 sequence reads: CASRLQGAPNEKLFF. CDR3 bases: TGTGCCAGCAGGCTACAGGGGGCACCTAATGAAAAACTGTTTTTT.

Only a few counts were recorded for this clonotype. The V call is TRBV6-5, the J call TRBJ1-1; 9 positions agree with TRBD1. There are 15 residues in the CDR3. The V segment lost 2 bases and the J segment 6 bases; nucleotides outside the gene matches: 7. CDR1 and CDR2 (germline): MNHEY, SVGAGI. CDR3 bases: TGTGCCAGCAGTTACGACGGGACAGGGAGGTCTGAAGCTTTCTTT. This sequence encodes CASSYDGTGRSEAFF.

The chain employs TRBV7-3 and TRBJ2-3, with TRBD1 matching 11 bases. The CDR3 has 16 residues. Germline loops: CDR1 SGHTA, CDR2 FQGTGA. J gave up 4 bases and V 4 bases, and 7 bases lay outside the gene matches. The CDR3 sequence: CASSSGQGARADTQYF. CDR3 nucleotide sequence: TGTGCCAGCAGCTCCGGACAGGGGGCGAGAGCAGATACGCAGTATTTT. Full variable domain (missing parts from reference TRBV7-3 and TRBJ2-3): GAGVSQTPSNKVTEKGKYVELRCDPISGHTALYWYRQSLGQGPEFLIYFQGTGAADDSGLPNDRFFAVRPEGSVSTLKIQRTERGDSAVYLCASSSGQGARADTQYFGPGTRLTVL.

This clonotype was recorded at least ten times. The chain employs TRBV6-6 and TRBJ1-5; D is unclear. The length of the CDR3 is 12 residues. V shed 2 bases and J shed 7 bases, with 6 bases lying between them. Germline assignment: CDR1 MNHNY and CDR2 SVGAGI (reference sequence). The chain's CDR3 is CASSYPEQPQHF. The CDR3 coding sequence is TGTGCCAGCAGTTACCCGGAACAGCCCCAGCATTTT.

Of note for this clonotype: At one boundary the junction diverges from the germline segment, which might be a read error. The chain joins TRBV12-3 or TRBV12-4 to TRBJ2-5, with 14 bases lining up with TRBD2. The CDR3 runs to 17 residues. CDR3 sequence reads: CAGSRTGLAGEREIQYF. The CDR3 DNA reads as TGTGCTGGCAGCCGTACGGGACTAGCGGGAGAGCGGGAGATCCAGTACTTC.

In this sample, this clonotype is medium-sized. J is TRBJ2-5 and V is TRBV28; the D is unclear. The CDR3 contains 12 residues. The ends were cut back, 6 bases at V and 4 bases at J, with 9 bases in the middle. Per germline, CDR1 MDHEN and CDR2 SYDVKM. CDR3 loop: CASSLIGETQYF. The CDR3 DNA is TGTGCCAGCAGCTTAATCGGAGAGACCCAGTACTTC.

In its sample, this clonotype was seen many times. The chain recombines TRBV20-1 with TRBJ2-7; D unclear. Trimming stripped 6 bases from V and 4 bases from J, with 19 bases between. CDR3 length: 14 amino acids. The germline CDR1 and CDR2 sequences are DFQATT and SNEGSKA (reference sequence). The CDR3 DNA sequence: TGCAGTGCCACCCCGCCGGGTGTGATATACGAGCAGTACTTC. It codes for CSATPPGVIYEQYF.